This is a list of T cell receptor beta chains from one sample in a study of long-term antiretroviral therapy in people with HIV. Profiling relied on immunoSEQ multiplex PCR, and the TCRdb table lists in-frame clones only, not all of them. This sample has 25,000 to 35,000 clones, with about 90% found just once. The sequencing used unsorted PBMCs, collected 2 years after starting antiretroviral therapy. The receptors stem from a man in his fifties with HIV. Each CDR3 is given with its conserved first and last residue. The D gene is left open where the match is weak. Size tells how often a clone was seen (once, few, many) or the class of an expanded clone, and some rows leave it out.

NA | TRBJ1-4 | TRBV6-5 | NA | TGTGCCAGCAGTTACTCCACAGAAATTAATGAAAAACTGTTTTTT | CASSYSTEINEKLFF
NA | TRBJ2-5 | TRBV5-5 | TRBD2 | TGTGCCAGCAGCCTTGAACTAGCGGGAGGGCGAGAGACCCAGTACTTC | CASSLELAGGRETQYF
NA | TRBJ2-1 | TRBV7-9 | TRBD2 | TGTGCCAGCAGCTTAAATCCCCTAGCGGACCACAATGAGCAGTTCTTC | CASSLNPLADHNEQFF
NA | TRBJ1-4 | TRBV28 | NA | TGTGCCAGCAGTCCCCGGACAGTGAATGAAAAACTGTTTTTT | CASSPRTVNEKLFF
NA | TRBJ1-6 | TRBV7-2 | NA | TGTGCCAGCACCAGGGACCCTGGATCACCCCTCCACTTT | CASTRDPGSPLHF
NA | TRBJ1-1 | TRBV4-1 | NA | TGCGCCAGCAGCCAAGAATTTTTTAGCGTGAACACTGAAGCTTTCTTT | CASSQEFFSVNTEAFF
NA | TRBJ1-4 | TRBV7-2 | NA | TGTGCCAGCAGCTTAGCGGTACCGCTAGGGGATGAAAAACTGTTTTTT | CASSLAVPLGDEKLFF
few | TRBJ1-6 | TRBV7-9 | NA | TGTGCCAGCAGCTCTGGGACCGTTAGCTCCTATAATTCACCCCTCCACTTT | CASSSGTVSSYNSPLHF
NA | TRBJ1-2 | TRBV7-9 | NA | TGTGCCAGCAGCTTAGCGGGCCCTTGGAGCGGCTACACCTTC | CASSLAGPWSGYTF
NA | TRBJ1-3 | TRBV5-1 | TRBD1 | TGCGCCAGCAGCTCCGGACAGGTGAGGTCTGGAAACACCATATATTTT | CASSSGQVRSGNTIYF
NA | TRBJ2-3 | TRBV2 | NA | TGTGCCAGCATTCGGGATACGCAGTATTTT | CASIRDTQYF
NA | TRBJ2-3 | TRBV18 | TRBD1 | TGTGCCAGCTCATCTCAGGACAGGGCCGGAACAGATACGCAGTATTTT | CASSSQDRAGTDTQYF
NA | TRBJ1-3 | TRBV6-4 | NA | TGTGCCAGCAGTGAGAACGGTAGCCCAGGAAACACCATATATTTT | CASSENGSPGNTIYF
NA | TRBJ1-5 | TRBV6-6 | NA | TGTGCCAGCAGGATAGGTGTGGGGTCCAGGCAGCCCCAGCATTTT | CASRIGVGSRQPQHF
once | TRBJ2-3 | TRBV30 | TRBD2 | TGTGCCTGGGACCCGGGACTAGCGGGAGTATCGTATTTT | CAWDPGLAGVSYF
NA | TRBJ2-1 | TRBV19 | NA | TGTGCCAGTAGTACTACAGGGCTTGAGCAGTTCTTC | CASSTTGLEQFF
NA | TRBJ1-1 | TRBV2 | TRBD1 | TGTGCCAGCAGGATGACAGGGATGAACACTGAAGCTTTCTTT | CASRMTGMNTEAFF
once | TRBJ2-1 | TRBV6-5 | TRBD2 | TGTGCCAGCAGTTTTGGGACTAGCGGGAGGAGGCAGTTCTTC | CASSFGTSGRRQFF
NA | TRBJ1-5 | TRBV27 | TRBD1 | TGTGCCAGCAGTTTACGGACAGGAAGCAATCAGCCCCAGCATTTT | CASSLRTGSNQPQHF
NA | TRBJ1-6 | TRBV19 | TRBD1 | TGTGCCAGTAGTGTAGGGACAGCAGATTCACCCCTCCACTTT | CASSVGTADSPLHF
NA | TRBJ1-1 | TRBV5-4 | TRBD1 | TGTGCCAGCAGCCGCACAGGGGGGAGCACTGAAGCTTTCTTT | CASSRTGGSTEAFF
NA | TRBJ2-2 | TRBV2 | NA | TGTGCCAGCAGTGAAAACCCTCCAGGTGCCGGGGAGCTGTTTTTT | CASSENPPGAGELFF
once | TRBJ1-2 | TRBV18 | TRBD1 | TGTGCCAGCTCACCACCAAGACAGGGAGATACGGTGTTCTATGGCTACACCTTC | CASSPPRQGDTVFYGYTF
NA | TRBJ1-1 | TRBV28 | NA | TGTGCCAGCAGTGAAATGGGGGCGCGGGCTTTCTTT | CASSEMGARAFF
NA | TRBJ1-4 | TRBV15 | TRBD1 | TGTGCCACCAGCAGTCGACAGGGTGGATATGGAGAAAAACTGTTTTTT | CATSSRQGGYGEKLFF
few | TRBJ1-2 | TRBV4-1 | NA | TGCGCCAGCAGCCCCGGGGCCGCGGACTATGGCTACACCTTC | CASSPGAADYGYTF
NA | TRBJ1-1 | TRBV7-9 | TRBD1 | TGTGCCAGCAGCTTAGGACAGGGAGGAACCACTGAAGCTTTCTTT | CASSLGQGGTTEAFF
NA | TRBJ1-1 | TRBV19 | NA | TGTGCCAGTAGTATAGCCCCGGTACGCGAAGCTTTCTTT | CASSIAPVREAFF
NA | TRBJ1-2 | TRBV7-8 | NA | TGTGCCAGCAGCTTAGGGGGGCGGCTTGGCTACACCTTC | CASSLGGRLGYTF
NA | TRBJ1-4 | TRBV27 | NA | TGTGCCAGCACCCTAAGGAGAATCCTTGGGGAAAAACTGTTTTTT | CASTLRRILGEKLFF
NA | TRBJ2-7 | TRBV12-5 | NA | TGTGCTAGTGGCTCCTACGAGCAGTACTTC | CASGSYEQYF
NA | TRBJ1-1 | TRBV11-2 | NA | TGTGCCAGCAGCCCCGGCTCAACCGGGAGGACTGAAGCTTTCTTT | CASSPGSTGRTEAFF
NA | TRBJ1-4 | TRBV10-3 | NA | TGTGCCATCAGTGACAGGAGAGGGACACTGTTTTTT | CAISDRRGTLFF
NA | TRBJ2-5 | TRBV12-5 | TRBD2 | TGTGCTAGTGGTTTGGGGGAGCGGGGCCAAGAGACCCAGTACTTC | CASGLGERGQETQYF
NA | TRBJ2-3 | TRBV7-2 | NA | TGTGCCAGCAGCTTAGTACCTTGGGGAGAGACAGATACGCAGTATTTT | CASSLVPWGETDTQYF
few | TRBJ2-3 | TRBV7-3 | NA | TGTGCCAGCAGCTTAAGACCCGGGGCCCGTCATTTCCCAGATACGCAGTATTTT | CASSLRPGARHFPDTQYF
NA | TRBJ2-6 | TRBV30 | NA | TGTGCCTGGAGTCCTGGGGCCAACGTCCTGACTTTC | CAWSPGANVLTF
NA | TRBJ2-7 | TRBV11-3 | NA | TGTGCCAGCAGCTTAGTCAGGGGGGGAGCCTACGAGCAGTACTTC | CASSLVRGGAYEQYF
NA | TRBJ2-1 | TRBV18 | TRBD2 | TGTGCCAGCTCACCTCGGGGCGGGGGGCCGAGCAGCGGTGAGCAGTTCTTC | CASSPRGGGPSSGEQFF
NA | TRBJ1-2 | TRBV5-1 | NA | TGCGCCAGCAGCTTGGTCCCCGCGCGACGGGGTTCCTATGGCTACACCTTC | CASSLVPARRGSYGYTF
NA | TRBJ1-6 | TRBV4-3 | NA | TGCGCCAGCAGCCAAGAGGCACCGAGAAATTCACCCCTCCACTTT | CASSQEAPRNSPLHF
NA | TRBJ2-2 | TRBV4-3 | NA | TGCGCCAGCAGCCAAAGCAGGGCCGGCACCGGGGAGCTGTTTTTT | CASSQSRAGTGELFF
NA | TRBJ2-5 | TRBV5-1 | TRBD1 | TGCGCCAGCAGCTTTACAAGCTGGGACAGCCTATACCAAGAGACCCAGTACTTC | CASSFTSWDSLYQETQYF
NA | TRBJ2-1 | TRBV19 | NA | TGTGCCAGTAGTTCACCACTTGACAATGAGCAGTTCTTC | CASSSPLDNEQFF
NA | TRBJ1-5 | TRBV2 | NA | TGTGCCAGCGACCTTGCGGGTCAGCCCCAGCATTTT | CASDLAGQPQHF
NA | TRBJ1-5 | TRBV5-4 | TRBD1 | TGTGCCAGCAGCTCATTTTCCGGGACAGGGAGCAATCAGCCCCAGCATTTT | CASSSFSGTGSNQPQHF
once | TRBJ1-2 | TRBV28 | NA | TGTGCCAGCAGTCCACCCCCAGATAACTATGGCTACACCTTC | CASSPPPDNYGYTF
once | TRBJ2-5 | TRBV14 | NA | TGTGCCAGCAGCGCGCGTTACCAAGAGACCCAGTACTTC | CASSARYQETQYF
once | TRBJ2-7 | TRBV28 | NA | TGTGCCAGCAGTTTAGGGCGGGGAACCCCTCCCTACGAGCAGTACTTC | CASSLGRGTPPYEQYF
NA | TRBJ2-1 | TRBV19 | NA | TGTGCCAGTAGTATGCGGGAACGCAATGAGCAGTTCTTC | CASSMRERNEQFF
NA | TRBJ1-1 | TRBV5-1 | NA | TGCGCCAGCAGCTTCCTGAGCGGTGGGGAAGCTTTCTTT | CASSFLSGGEAFF
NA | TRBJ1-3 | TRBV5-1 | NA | TGCGCCAGCAGCTTGGCCGCAGGGAACTCTGGAAACACCATATATTTT | CASSLAAGNSGNTIYF
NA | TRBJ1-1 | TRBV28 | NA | TGTGCCAGCAGTTTGAGGGGGTTGAGCACTGAAGCTTTCTTT | CASSLRGLSTEAFF
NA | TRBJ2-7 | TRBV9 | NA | TGTGCCAGCAGCGTCGGCGTGTCCCACGAGCAGTACTTC | CASSVGVSHEQYF
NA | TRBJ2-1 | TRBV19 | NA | TGTGCCAGTAGTATTCGGGGGTCTCACTACAATGAGCAGTTCTTC | CASSIRGSHYNEQFF
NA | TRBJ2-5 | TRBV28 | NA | TGTGCCAGCAGTTCGAACCAGGGCCCCTCGGAGACCCAGTACTTC | CASSSNQGPSETQYF
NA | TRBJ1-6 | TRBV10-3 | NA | TGTGCCACGGGGCGGAATTCACCCCTCCACTTT | CATGRNSPLHF
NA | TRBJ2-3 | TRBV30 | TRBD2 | TGTGCCTCCCCCTTAGCGGGACTCACAGATACGCAGTATTTT | CASPLAGLTDTQYF
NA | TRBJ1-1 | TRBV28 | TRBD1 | TGTGCCAGCAGTCTCCACCGCACAGGGGATGAAGCTTTCTTT | CASSLHRTGDEAFF